The 32 T cell receptor beta chains given below trace back to one sample, sequenced in a study of radiation and T cells in renal cell carcinoma (TCRdb year 2020). This specimen's time point label, interpreted: baseline pretreatment blood. Reading the label with the study, this specimen's treatment or condition is: 15 Gy SBRT to primary tumor, nephrectomy 4 weeks later. Library preparation was by the immunoSEQ multiplex PCR assay. TCRdb carries this immuneACCESS record with in-frame sequences only. Its versions omit some clonotypes, under half of them owing to an unresolved V gene in the studies checked, with the rest unexplained. Here the sample has some 100,000 clones; 82% occur a single time. Roughly 6% of the sample is held by the ten biggest clonotypes. This specimen was blood, taken from a patient whose treatment included radiotherapy and nephrectomy. These receptors all stem from a man between 60 and 70 years old with renal cell carcinoma.

The chain employs TRBV10-3 and TRBJ2-2, with no clear D. V was shortened by 10 bases and J by 1 base, with 7 bases between the two germline ends. The CDR3 length is 12 residues. Germline CDR1 and CDR2: ENHRY and SYGVKD. The CDR3 sequence is CATRQNTGELFF. CDR3 in DNA: TGTGCCACTCGACAGAACACCGGGGAGCTGTTTTTT.

J is TRBJ1-5 and V is TRBV9, with D unresolved. Deletions cut 0 bases from V and 4 bases from J, with 8 bases between. The CDR3 is 14 amino acids. The germline gives CDR1 SGDLS, CDR2 YYNGEE. The CDR3 is CASSVDALNQPQHF. The CDR3 nucleotides are TGTGCCAGCAGCGTAGATGCACTAAATCAGCCCCAGCATTTT.

The CDR3 protein is CASSLAFSLTNEKLFF. CDR3 coding DNA: TGTGCCAGCAGCTTAGCGTTCAGTCTAACTAATGAAAAACTGTTTTTT. This sequence joins TRBV7-9 and TRBJ1-4; D not resolved. Trimming cost V 0 bases and J 1 base, with 9 bases left between them. The CDR3 runs to 16 residues. Germline V gene sequence: CDR1 SEHNR, CDR2 FQNEAQ (reference sequence).

CDR3 amino acids: CASSQESKGTGSNEKLFF. The CDR3 DNA sequence: TGTGCCAGCAGCCAAGAATCGAAAGGGACAGGGTCTAATGAAAAACTGTTTTTT. The chain uses TRBV4-2 and TRBJ1-4, with 9 bases fitting TRBD1. CDR1 is LGHNA and CDR2 is YNFKEQ in the germline V gene. V lost 0 bases, J lost 3 bases, and 8 bases stayed unmatched. The CDR3 spans 18 residues.

The rearrangement joins TRBV15 to TRBJ1-1, with D perhaps matching TRBD1 (6 bases). The germline CDR1 and CDR2 sequences are LNHNV and YYDKDF (reference sequence). Trimming shortened V by 0 bases and J by 4 bases, and 15 bases separated the two germline ends. This CDR3 spans 16 amino acids. In nucleotides, the CDR3 is TGTGCCACCAGCAGAGAACGGGGGGCGGTCGGCACTGAAGCTTTCTTT. It yields the protein CATSRERGAVGTEAFF.

The chain combines TRBV23-1 with TRBJ1-5, with D unclear. TRBV23-1 is designated an ORF whose function remains uncertain. The ends were cut back, 2 bases at V and 3 bases at J, with 2 bases in the middle. The CDR3 is 12 amino acids. CDR3 in DNA: TGCGCCAGCAGTCAACCCAATCAGCCCCAGCATTTT. Its protein is CASSQPNQPQHF.

This clone was counted between two and nine times. The rearrangement joins TRBV5-6 to TRBJ1-5, with D uncertain. With 1 base removed from V and 5 bases from J, the gap between germline ends came to 1 base. This CDR3 has 11 residues. Germline V CDR1 and CDR2: SGHDT, YYEEEE. In nucleotides, the CDR3 is TGTGCCAGCAGCTTGTATCAGCCCCAGCATTTT. Its protein product is CASSLYQPQHF.

The V and J genes are TRBV4-1 and TRBJ2-1, with 8 bases fitting TRBD2. Germline V gene data show CDR1 as MGHRA and CDR2 as YSYEKL. V was clipped by 0 bases and J by 2 bases; unmatched bases: 6. The CDR3 runs to 17 residues. The CDR3: CASSQDRAGVTYNEQFF. The CDR3 bases are TGCGCCAGCAGCCAAGATCGAGCGGGAGTTACCTACAATGAGCAGTTCTTC.

The V and J genes are TRBV28 and TRBJ2-1; possibly TRBD2 for D (5 bases). Trimming took 8 bases from V and 4 from J, leaving 15 bases between them. CDR1 and CDR2 from the germline V gene are MDHEN and SYDVKM. The CDR3 totals 14 residues. CDR3 DNA sequence: TGTGCCAGCCGCCCATTGGACTCGTACAATGAGCAGTTCTTC. It specifies CASRPLDSYNEQFF.

The rearrangement joins TRBV2 to TRBJ1-2; D is unclear. CDR1 and CDR2 from the germline V gene are SNHLY and FYNNEI. V was pared by 7 bases and J by 1 base, with 7 bases between. The CDR3 totals 12 residues. The CDR3 sequence: CASKQSNYGYTF. The CDR3, as DNA: TGTGCCAGCAAACAGAGTAACTATGGCTACACCTTC. Using reference TRBV2 and TRBJ1-2 for the parts outside the CDR3, the full variable domain is EPEVTQTPSHQVTQMGQEVILRCVPISNHLYFYWYRQILGQKVEFLVSFYNNEISEKSEIFDDQFSVERPDGSNFTLKIRSTKLEDSAMYFCASKQSNYGYTFGSGTRLTVV.

This clone was seen a handful of times. The chain has TRBV27 and TRBJ2-1; possibly TRBD2 for D (6 bases). Trimming stripped 3 bases from V and 11 bases from J, with 8 bases between. The germline CDR1 and CDR2 sequences are MNHEY and SMNVEV (reference sequence). There are 11 residues in the CDR3. Here the CDR3 DNA reads TGTGCCAGCAGTTTGGGACTCAAGCAGTTCTTC. Translated: CASSLGLKQFF.

This clone showed up just once. This rearrangement joins TRBV7-2 to TRBJ1-3; 10 positions match TRBD1. V dropped 5 bases and J dropped 2; count of bases not matched to a gene: 6. CDR1 and CDR2 (germline): SGHTA, FQGNSA. This CDR3 is 16 amino acids long. The CDR3 loop reads CASSPLGQGAGNTIYF. CDR3 DNA: TGTGCCAGCAGCCCCCTAGGACAGGGGGCTGGAAACACCATATATTTT.

This clone was recorded a few times. This chain links TRBV30 with TRBJ2-1; D tentatively fits TRBD1 or TRBD2 (5 bases each). V lost 1 base to trimming and J lost 15 bases, with 13 bases between them. Germline values: CDR1 GTSNPN, CDR2 SVGIG (reference sequence). The length of the CDR3 is 11 residues. The chain's CDR3 is CAWSAGTRRFF. The CDR3 nucleotides read TGTGCCTGGAGTGCCGGGACCCGGAGGTTCTTC.

The V gene is TRBV30, the J gene TRBJ2-7; 8 bases agree with TRBD2. The V gene's germline CDR1 is GTSNPN and CDR2 SVGIG (reference sequence). The J segment lost 6 bases and the V segment lost 3 bases, leaving 7 bases of the junction unmatched. This CDR3 is 13 amino acids long. CDR3 amino acids: CAWRGLVLGEQYF. DNA of the CDR3: TGTGCCTGGAGGGGACTAGTCCTCGGCGAGCAGTACTTC.

The rearrangement links TRBV30 to TRBJ2-7, with D perhaps given as TRBD1 or TRBD2 (6 bases each). CDR1 and CDR2 from the germline V gene are GTSNPN and SVGIG (reference sequence). Trimming left V 0 bases short and J 5 bases short, with 17 bases between. This CDR3 contains 15 residues. The CDR3: CAWSVGPGAINEQYF. The CDR3 nucleotides are TGTGCCTGGAGTGTCGGTCCGGGGGCGATAAACGAGCAGTACTTC.

The chain has TRBV28 and TRBJ2-7; TRBD1 is a possible D gene (6 bases). The CDR3 has 14 residues. V was trimmed by 5 bases and J by 3 bases, leaving 14 bases between them. Germline V lookup: CDR1 MDHEN, CDR2 SYDVKM. CDR3 coding DNA: TGTGCCAGCAGTCGAGGGGGACCCCTCTACGAGCAGTACTTC. Its protein product is CASSRGGPLYEQYF.

This rearrangement joins TRBV30 to TRBJ2-1; D ambiguous. Germline CDR1 GTSNPN, CDR2 SVGIG (reference sequence). This CDR3 comprises 11 residues. V lost 2 bases, J lost 10 bases, and 9 bases lay in between. The CDR3 region is CAWSSQPEQFF. The DNA of the CDR3 is TGTGCCTGGAGTAGCCAGCCCGAGCAGTTCTTC.

The J gene is TRBJ2-6, the V gene TRBV7-9, with D maybe TRBD2 (5 bases). Trimming removed 3 bases at V and 3 bases at J, with 9 bases between. The CDR3 is 15 amino acids. Germline V gives CDR1 SEHNR, CDR2 FQNEAQ (reference sequence). The CDR3 loop is CASSLGAVGANVLTF. CDR3 DNA: TGTGCCAGCAGCTTGGGAGCGGTTGGGGCCAACGTCCTGACTTTC.

The genes are TRBV28 and TRBJ1-5; D not certain. The CDR3 consists of 14 residues. Looked up from germline, CDR1 is MDHEN and CDR2 is SYDVKM. Trimming removed 3 bases at V and 1 base at J, with 7 bases between. The CDR3 protein is CASSFRSSNQPQHF. DNA for the CDR3: TGTGCCAGCAGTTTCAGGTCGAGCAATCAGCCCCAGCATTTT. Complete variable domain (other parts from reference TRBV28 and TRBJ1-5): DVKVTQSSRYLVKRTGEKVFLECVQDMDHENMFWYRQDPGLGLRLIYFSYDVKMKEKGDIPEGYSVSREKKERFSLILESASTNQTSMYLCASSFRSSNQPQHFGDGTRLSIL.

This clone was seen more than once but under ten times. The chain couples TRBV7-9 to TRBJ2-1; the match to TRBD2 covers 10 bases. The CDR3 loop spans 17 amino acids. Looked up from germline, CDR1 is SEHNR and CDR2 is FQNEAQ (reference sequence). The J segment lost 4 bases and the V segment lost 5 bases, leaving 11 bases of the junction unmatched. In DNA form, the CDR3 reads TGTGCCAGCAGCCCAGCAGCTAGCGGGAGATCATACAATGAGCAGTTCTTC. This codes for CASSPAASGRSYNEQFF.

The chain carries TRBV29-1 and TRBJ2-5, with D uncertain. V lost 7 bases, J lost 5 bases, and 11 bases lay in between. Germline CDR1 is SQVTM and CDR2 is ANQGSEA. This CDR3 contains 11 residues. The DNA of the CDR3 is TGCAGCGCTGTCGAAGGGGAGACCCAGTACTTC. This encodes CSAVEGETQYF. The full variable domain, with the rest looked up from reference TRBV29-1 and TRBJ2-5, is SAVISQKPSRDICQRGTSLTIQCQVDSQVTMMFWYRQQPGQSLTLIATANQGSEATYESGFVIDKFPISRPNLTFSTLTVSNMSPEDSSIYLCSAVEGETQYFGPGTRLLVL.

This clone was seen more than once but under ten times. Other DNA sequences in this specimen translate into the identical CDR3. The V and J genes are TRBV28 and TRBJ1-5, with a possible D match to TRBD1 (5 bases). The germline V gene encodes CDR1 MDHEN and CDR2 SYDVKM. V lost 3 bases, J lost 3 bases, and 9 bases lay in between. The CDR3 has 14 amino acids. CDR3 DNA sequence: TGTGCCAGCAGTTTGGGAGGGACCAATCAGCCCCAGCATTTT. Its protein product is CASSLGGTNQPQHF. Drawing the rest from reference TRBV28 and TRBJ1-5, the complete variable domain is DVKVTQSSRYLVKRTGEKVFLECVQDMDHENMFWYRQDPGLGLRLIYFSYDVKMKEKGDIPEGYSVSREKKERFSLILESASTNQTSMYLCASSLGGTNQPQHFGDGTRLSIL.

This clone was seen just once. This chain links TRBV5-1 with TRBJ2-7; TRBD2 is a possible D gene (6 bases). Trimming removed 4 bases at V and 6 bases at J, with 14 bases between. The CDR3 contains 13 residues. The germline gives CDR1 SGHRS, CDR2 YFSETQ. The CDR3 protein is CASSPVGLGEQYF. Written as DNA, the CDR3 is TGCGCCAGCAGCCCCGTGGGACTGGGCGAGCAGTACTTC.

This chain links TRBV6-5 with TRBJ1-5, with D tentatively TRBD1 (6 bases). The germline gives CDR1 MNHEY, CDR2 SVGAGI. CDR3 length equals 14 residues. V lost 5 bases to trimming and J lost 2 bases, with 10 bases between them. CDR3 amino acids: CASSVRGGNQPQHF. CDR3 DNA: TGTGCCAGCAGTGTCAGGGGAGGCAATCAGCCCCAGCATTTT.

This clone is classed as medium-sized. The sample contains more than one DNA sequence encoding this CDR3. V gene TRBV10-3 combines with J gene TRBJ1-1, with D unresolved. Trimming cost V 2 bases and J 0 bases, with 4 bases left between them. This CDR3 is built from 13 residues. The germline CDR1 and CDR2 sequences are ENHRY and SYGVKD. The CDR3 here is CAISEGLNTEAFF. The CDR3 nucleotides are TGTGCCATCAGTGAGGGACTGAACACTGAAGCTTTCTTT.

The CDR3 is CASSQEFPGQGAEKLFF. CDR3 nucleotide sequence: TGCGCCAGCAGCCAAGAGTTTCCGGGACAGGGTGCTGAAAAACTGTTTTTT. The chain couples TRBV4-1 to TRBJ1-4; the match to TRBD1 covers 9 bases. The V segment lost 0 bases and the J segment 7 bases; nucleotides outside the gene matches: 9. CDR1 MGHRA and CDR2 YSYEKL come from the germline V gene. This CDR3 is 17 amino acids long.

CDR3 in amino acids: CASSQVLPGDGSNQPQHF. DNA for the CDR3: TGTGCCAGCAGCCAAGTATTACCCGGGGACGGTAGTAATCAGCCCCAGCATTTT. The chain employs TRBV4-2 and TRBJ1-5, with D perhaps matching TRBD1 (5 bases). The CDR3 has 18 residues. In germline, CDR1 is LGHNA, CDR2 YNFKEQ. Trimming took 1 base from V and 4 from J, leaving 20 bases between them.

CDR3 sequence: CASSPGGRGELETQYF. In nucleotides, the CDR3 is TGTGCCAGCAGCCCGGGGGGCAGGGGCGAATTGGAGACCCAGTACTTC. The J gene is TRBJ2-5, the V gene TRBV9; a weak D match, TRBD2 (7 bases). Germline-derived CDR1 and CDR2 are SGDLS and YYNGEE. V lost 4 bases, J lost 5 bases, and 21 bases lay in between. CDR3 length: 16 amino acids.

This clone was seen a single time. The V and J genes are TRBV7-2 and TRBJ2-5; 8 nucleotides agree with TRBD2. Germline assignment: CDR1 SGHTA and CDR2 FQGNSA. CDR3 length: 16 amino acids. After removal of 1 base from V and 5 bases from J, the junction contained 9 bases not matched to a gene. Here the CDR3 DNA reads TGTGCCAGCAGCTTAGGTCTTGGGCGGGAGGTGGAGACCCAGTACTTC. Its translation: CASSLGLGREVETQYF.

This chain uses TRBV4-1 with TRBJ1-5, with no clear D. Germline CDR1 and CDR2: MGHRA and YSYEKL. The V end was cut by 0 bases, the J end by 16 bases, with 19 bases between. This CDR3 has 14 amino acids. CDR3: CASSQDSGARQVHF. The CDR3 DNA reads TGCGCCAGCAGCCAAGATTCGGGAGCTCGGCAGGTACATTTT.

The chain recombines TRBV19 with TRBJ2-1; the match to TRBD2 covers 7 bases. The CDR3 is 18 amino acids. V dropped 5 bases and J dropped 3; count of bases not matched to a gene: 16. Germline lookup yields CDR1 LNHDA and CDR2 SQIVND (reference sequence). CDR3 protein: CASSPAGLAELLYNEQFF. For the CDR3, the DNA is TGTGCCAGTAGTCCAGCAGGGCTAGCGGAGCTACTCTACAATGAGCAGTTCTTC.

The rearrangement links TRBV6-6 to TRBJ1-1; D not certain. Trimming left V 4 bases short and J 3 bases short, with 9 bases between. CDR3 size: 13 residues. Germline CDR1 reads MNHNY; CDR2 reads SVGAGI (reference sequence). CDR3 bases: TGTGCCAGCAGTTCCCTTGGGGACACTGAAGCTTTCTTT. It is translated as CASSSLGDTEAFF.